The clone carrying this T cell receptor (beta chain) was counted many times. Its target is unknown. This record comes from a study of breast tumors, draining lymph nodes, adjacent tissues. Breast cancer patients provided tissue from their axillary draining lymph nodes. Study-level findings and limits: Findings are consistent with lymph node origin and intratumoral expansion of most tumor T cells.

TCRdb recomputed calls from the multiplex PCR reads with MiXCR, one row per CDR3 protein. The profile shows about 180,000 distinct CDR3 sequences, roughly a third of them singletons. Germline V gives CDR1 LGHNT, CDR2 FRNRAP. This CDR3 is 13 amino acids long. Trimming took 1 base from V and 9 from J, leaving 10 bases between them. This receptor was taken from a female donor with breast cancer. Some clones in this sample may be carry-over from other donors' samples. What was sequenced was axillary lymph node tissue. The rearrangement joins TRBV12-5 to TRBJ2-1; D is possibly TRBD1 (5 bases). The CDR3 sequence: CASGLAPGIEQFF. The CDR3 DNA reads as TGTGCTAGTGGTTTGGCCCCAGGGATTGAGCAGTTCTTC. The entire variable domain, with the rest obtained from reference TRBV12-5 and TRBJ2-1, is as follows: DARVTQTPRHKVTEMGQEVTMRCQPILGHNTVFWYRQTMMQGLELLAYFRNRAPLDDSGMPKDRFSAEMPDATLATLKIQPSEPRDSAVYFCASGLAPGIEQFFGPGTRLTVL.